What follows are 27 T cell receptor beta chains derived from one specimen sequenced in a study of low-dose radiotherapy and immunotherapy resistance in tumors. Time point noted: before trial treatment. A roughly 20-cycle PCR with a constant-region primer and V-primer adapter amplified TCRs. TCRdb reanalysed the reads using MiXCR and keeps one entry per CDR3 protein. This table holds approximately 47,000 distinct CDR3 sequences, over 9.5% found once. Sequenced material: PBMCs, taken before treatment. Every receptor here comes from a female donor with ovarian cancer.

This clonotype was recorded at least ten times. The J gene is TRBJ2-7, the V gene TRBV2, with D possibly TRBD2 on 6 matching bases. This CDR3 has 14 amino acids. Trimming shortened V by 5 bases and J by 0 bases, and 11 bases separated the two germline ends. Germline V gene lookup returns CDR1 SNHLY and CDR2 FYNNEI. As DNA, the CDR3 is TGTGCCAGCAGTTATGACGGGAGCTCCTACGAGCAGTACTTC. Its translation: CASSYDGSSYEQYF. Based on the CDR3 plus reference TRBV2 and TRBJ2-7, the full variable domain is EPEVTQTPSHQVTQMGQEVILRCVPISNHLYFYWYRQILGQKVEFLVSFYNNEISEKSEIFDDQFSVERPDGSNFTLKIRSTKLEDSAMYFCASSYDGSSYEQYFGPGTRLTVT.

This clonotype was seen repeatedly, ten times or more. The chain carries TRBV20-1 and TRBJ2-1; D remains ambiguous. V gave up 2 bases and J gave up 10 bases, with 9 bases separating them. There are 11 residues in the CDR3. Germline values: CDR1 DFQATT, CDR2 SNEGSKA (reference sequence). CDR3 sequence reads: CSARTSDEQFF. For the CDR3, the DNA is TGCAGTGCTAGAACGAGTGACGAGCAGTTCTTC.

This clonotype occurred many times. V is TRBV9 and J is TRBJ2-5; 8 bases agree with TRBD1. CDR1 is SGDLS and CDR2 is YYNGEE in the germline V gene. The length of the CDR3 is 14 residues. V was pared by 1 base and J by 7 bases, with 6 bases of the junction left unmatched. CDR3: CASSVMGQDGTQYF. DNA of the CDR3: TGTGCCAGCAGCGTAATGGGACAGGACGGGACCCAGTACTTC.

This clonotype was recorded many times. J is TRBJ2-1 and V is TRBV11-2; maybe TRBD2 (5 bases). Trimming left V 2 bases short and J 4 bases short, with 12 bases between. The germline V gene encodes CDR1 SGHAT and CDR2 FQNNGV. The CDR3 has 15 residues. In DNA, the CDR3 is TGTGCCAGCAGCTTAACAGCGGTTAATTACAATGAGCAGTTCTTC. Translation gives CASSLTAVNYNEQFF.

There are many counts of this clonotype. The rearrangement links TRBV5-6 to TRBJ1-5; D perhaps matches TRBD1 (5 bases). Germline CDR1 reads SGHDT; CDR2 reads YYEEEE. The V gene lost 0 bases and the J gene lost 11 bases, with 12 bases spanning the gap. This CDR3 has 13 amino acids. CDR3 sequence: CASSLERGRSQHF. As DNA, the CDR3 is TGTGCCAGCAGCTTGGAAAGGGGCCGGTCCCAGCATTTT.

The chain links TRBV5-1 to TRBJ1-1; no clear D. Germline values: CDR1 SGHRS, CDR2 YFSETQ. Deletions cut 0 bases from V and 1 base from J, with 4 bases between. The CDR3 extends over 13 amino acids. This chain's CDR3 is CASSLVSNTEAFF. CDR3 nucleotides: TGCGCCAGCAGCTTGGTTTCGAACACTGAAGCTTTCTTT.

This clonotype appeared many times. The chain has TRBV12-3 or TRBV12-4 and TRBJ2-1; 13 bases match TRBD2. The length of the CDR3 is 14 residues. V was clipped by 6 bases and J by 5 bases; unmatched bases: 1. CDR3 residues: CASSGTSGNNEQFF. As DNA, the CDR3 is TGTGCCAGCAGCGGGACTAGCGGGAACAATGAGCAGTTCTTC.

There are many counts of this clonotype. The DNA of the CDR3 is TGCGCCAGCAGCTTACAGCGTCTGGACGAGCAGTACTTC. It codes for CASSLQRLDEQYF. V and J are TRBV5-1 and TRBJ2-7; no clear D gene. V dropped 2 bases and J dropped 5 bases, with 11 bases sitting between them. This CDR3 region has 13 residues. Germline V gives CDR1 SGHRS, CDR2 YFSETQ.

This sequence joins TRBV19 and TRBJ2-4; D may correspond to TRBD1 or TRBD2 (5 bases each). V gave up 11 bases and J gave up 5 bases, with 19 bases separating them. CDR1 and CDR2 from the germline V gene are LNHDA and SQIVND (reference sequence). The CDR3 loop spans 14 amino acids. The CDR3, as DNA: TGTGCCTCCTCGGGACCGACCTTACAAAACATTCAGTACTTC. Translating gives CASSGPTLQNIQYF.

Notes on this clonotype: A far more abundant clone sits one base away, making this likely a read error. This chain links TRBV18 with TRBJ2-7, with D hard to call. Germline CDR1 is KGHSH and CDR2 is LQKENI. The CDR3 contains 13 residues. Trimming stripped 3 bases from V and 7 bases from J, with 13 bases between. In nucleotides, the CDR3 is TGTGCCAGCTCACCCCCTGCAGCCAATGAGCAGTACTTC. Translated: CASSPPAANEQYF. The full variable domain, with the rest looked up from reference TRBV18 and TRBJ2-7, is NAGVMQNPRHLVRRRGQEARLRCSPMKGHSHVYWYRQLPEEGLKFMVYLQKENIIDESGMPKERFSAEFPKEGPSILRIQQVVRGDSAAYFCASSPPAANEQYFGPGTRLTVT.

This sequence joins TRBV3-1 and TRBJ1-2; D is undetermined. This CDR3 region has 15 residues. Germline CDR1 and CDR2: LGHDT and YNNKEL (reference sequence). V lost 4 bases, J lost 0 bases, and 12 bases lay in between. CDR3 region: CASSPTAPSNYGYTF. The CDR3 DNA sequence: TGTGCCAGCAGCCCGACGGCGCCCTCTAACTATGGCTACACCTTC.

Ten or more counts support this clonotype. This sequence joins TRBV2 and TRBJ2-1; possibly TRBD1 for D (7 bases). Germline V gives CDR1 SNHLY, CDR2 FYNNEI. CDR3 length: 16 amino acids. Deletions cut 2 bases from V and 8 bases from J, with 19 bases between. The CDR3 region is CASSERGTDGYDEQFF. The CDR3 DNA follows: TGTGCCAGCAGTGAACGCGGGACAGACGGATACGATGAGCAGTTCTTC.

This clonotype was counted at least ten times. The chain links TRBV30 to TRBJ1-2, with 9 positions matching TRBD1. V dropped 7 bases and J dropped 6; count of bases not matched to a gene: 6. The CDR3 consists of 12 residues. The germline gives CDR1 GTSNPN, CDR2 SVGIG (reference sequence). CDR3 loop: CASPGQGDGYTF. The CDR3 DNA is TGTGCCTCGCCGGGACAGGGTGATGGCTACACCTTC.

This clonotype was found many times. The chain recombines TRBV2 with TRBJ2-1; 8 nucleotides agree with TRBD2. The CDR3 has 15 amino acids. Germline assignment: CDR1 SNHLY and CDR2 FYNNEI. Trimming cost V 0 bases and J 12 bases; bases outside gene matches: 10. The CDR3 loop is CASSEALSGAAGQFF. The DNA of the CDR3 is TGTGCCAGCAGTGAAGCGCTTAGCGGGGCGGCCGGGCAGTTCTTC. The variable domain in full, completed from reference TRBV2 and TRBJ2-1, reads EPEVTQTPSHQVTQMGQEVILRCVPISNHLYFYWYRQILGQKVEFLVSFYNNEISEKSEIFDDQFSVERPDGSNFTLKIRSTKLEDSAMYFCASSEALSGAAGQFFGPGTRLTVL.

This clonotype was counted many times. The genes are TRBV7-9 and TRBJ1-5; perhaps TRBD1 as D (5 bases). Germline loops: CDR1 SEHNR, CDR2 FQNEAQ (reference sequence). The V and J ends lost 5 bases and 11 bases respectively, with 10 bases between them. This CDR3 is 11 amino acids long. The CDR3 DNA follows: TGTGCCAGCAGCCTCGGGGGGGCCCAGCATTTT. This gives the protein CASSLGGAQHF.

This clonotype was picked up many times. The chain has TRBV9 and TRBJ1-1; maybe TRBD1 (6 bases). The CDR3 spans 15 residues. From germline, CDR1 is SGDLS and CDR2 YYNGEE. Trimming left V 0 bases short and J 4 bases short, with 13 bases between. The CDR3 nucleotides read TGTGCCAGCAGCGTAGGGGGCGGAGGGGGCACTGAAGCTTTCTTT. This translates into CASSVGGGGGTEAFF.

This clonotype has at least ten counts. CDR3 amino acids: CASSRGLGQPQHF. The CDR3 nucleotides are TGTGCCAGCAGCCGGGGCTTAGGTCAGCCCCAGCATTTT. The genes are TRBV11-2 and TRBJ1-5, with D perhaps matching TRBD1 (5 bases). Trimming pared 5 bases from V and 6 bases from J, leaving 11 bases between. CDR3 length equals 13 residues. From germline, CDR1 is SGHAT and CDR2 FQNNGV.

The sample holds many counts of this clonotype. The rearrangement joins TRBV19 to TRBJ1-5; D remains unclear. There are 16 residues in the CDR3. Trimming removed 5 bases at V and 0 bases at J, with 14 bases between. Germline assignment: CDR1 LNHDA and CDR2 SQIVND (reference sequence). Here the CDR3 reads CASSSFLGGSNQPQHF. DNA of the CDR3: TGTGCCAGTAGTTCTTTCTTGGGAGGTAGCAATCAGCCCCAGCATTTT.

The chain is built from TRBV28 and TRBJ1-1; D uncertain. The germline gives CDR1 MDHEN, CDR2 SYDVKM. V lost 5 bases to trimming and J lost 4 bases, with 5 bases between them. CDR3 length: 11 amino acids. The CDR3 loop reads CASSTRTEAFF. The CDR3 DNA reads TGTGCCAGCAGTACCCGCACTGAAGCTTTCTTT.

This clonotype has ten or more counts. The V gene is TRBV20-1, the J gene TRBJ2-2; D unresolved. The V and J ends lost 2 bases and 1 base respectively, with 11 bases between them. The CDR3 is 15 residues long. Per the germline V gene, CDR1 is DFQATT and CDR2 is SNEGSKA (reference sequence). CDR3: CSARPARKNTGELFF. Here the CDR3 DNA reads TGCAGTGCTAGACCGGCAAGGAAGAACACCGGGGAGCTGTTTTTT.

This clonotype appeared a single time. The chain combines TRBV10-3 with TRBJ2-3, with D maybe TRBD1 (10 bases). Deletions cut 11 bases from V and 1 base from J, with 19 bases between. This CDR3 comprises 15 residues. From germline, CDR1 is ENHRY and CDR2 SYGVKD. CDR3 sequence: CASAGGTGGTDTQYF. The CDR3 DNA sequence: TGTGCCTCGGCGGGGGGGACAGGGGGCACAGATACGCAGTATTTT.

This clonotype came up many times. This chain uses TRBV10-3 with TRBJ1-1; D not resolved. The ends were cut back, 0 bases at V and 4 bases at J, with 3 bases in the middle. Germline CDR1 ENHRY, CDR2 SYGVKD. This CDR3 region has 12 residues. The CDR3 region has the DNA TGTGCCATCAGTGAGTCGCCCACTGAAGCTTTCTTT. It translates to CAISESPTEAFF.

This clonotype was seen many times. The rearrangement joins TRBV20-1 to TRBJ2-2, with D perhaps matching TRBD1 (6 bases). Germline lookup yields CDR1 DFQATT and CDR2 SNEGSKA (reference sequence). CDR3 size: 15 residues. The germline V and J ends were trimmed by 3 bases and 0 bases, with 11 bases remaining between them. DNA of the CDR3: TGCAGTGCTAGGGGGGCCAGTACGAACACCGGGGAGCTGTTTTTT. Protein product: CSARGASTNTGELFF.

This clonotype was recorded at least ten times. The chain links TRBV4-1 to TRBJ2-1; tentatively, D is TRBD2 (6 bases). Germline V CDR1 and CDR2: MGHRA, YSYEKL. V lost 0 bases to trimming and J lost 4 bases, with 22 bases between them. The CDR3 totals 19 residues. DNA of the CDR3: TGCGCCAGCAGCCAAGAAACGGGCCTAGAGGGAGGAGGGTACAATGAGCAGTTCTTC. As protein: CASSQETGLEGGGYNEQFF.

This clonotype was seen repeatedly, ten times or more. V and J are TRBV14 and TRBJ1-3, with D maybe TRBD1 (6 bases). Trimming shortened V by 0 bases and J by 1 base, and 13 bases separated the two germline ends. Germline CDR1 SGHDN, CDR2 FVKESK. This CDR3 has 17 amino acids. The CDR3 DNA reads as TGTGCCAGCAGCCAAGATGGGGGCTACTTATCTGGAAACACCATATATTTT. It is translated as CASSQDGGYLSGNTIYF.

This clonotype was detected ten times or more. The CDR3 reads CSAPSWGTDTQYF. CDR3 DNA sequence: TGCAGTGCCCCAAGTTGGGGCACAGATACGCAGTATTTT. This chain joins TRBV20-1 and TRBJ2-3; D gene uncertain. There are 13 residues in the CDR3. Deletions cut 6 bases from V and 1 base from J, with 11 bases between. Germline values: CDR1 DFQATT, CDR2 SNEGSKA (reference sequence).

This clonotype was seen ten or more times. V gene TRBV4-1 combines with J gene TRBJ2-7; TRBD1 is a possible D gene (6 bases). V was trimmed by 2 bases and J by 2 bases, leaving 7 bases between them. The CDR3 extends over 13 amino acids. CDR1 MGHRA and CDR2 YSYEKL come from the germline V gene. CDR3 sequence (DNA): TGCGCCAGCAGCCAACGACAGGCCTACGAGCAGTACTTC. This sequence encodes CASSQRQAYEQYF.